The 3 T cell receptor beta chains listed next were all sequenced from one sample in a study of blood T cell repertoires in COVID-19. Profiled with immunoSEQ multiplex PCR; TCRdb holds only in-frame clones, not every one. The sample records 65,000 to 90,000 clones, 82% being singletons. Sequencing was performed on peripheral blood. Receptors were obtained from an older woman with acute or convalescent COVID-19.

V is TRBV12-5 and J is TRBJ2-1, with 9 bases aligning to TRBD1. The V and J ends lost 6 bases and 12 bases, in that order; junction bases with no gene match: 3. Looked up from germline, CDR1 is LGHNT and CDR2 is FRNRAP. The CDR3 has 11 residues. Here the CDR3 reads CASGLDRGQFF. The CDR3 nucleotides are TGTGCTAGTGGCCTGGACAGGGGGCAGTTCTTC.

This CDR3 is CSAGTGRTVQYF. Here the CDR3 DNA reads TGCAGCGCCGGGACCGGGAGGACAGTGCAGTACTTC. This chain links TRBV29-1 with TRBJ2-7; maybe TRBD2 (7 bases). The germline V and J ends were trimmed by 7 bases and 9 bases, with 19 bases remaining between them. The CDR3 covers 12 residues. Germline lookup yields CDR1 SQVTM and CDR2 ANQGSEA.

This clone has just one count. The chain is built from TRBV19 and TRBJ1-2, with TRBD1 identical over 7 bases. Germline-derived CDR1 and CDR2 are LNHDA and SQIVND (reference sequence). The CDR3 has 15 amino acids. With V trimmed by 6 bases and J by 5 bases, 12 bases remained unmatched. In DNA form, the CDR3 reads TGTGCCAGTAGAGGACAGGCGACAGCAATGTATGGCTACACCTTC. Protein sequence: CASRGQATAMYGYTF.